This paragraph covers one T cell receptor (beta chain) sequence. What it binds is unknown. The CDR3 is 15 amino acids. The germline CDR1 and CDR2 sequences are SEHNR and FQNEAQ (reference sequence). J gave up 6 bases and V 6 bases, and 8 bases lay outside the gene matches. This entry is derived from a study of early T cells in non-severe SARS-CoV-2 infection. Study summary: The study sequenced bulk RNA from unsorted whole blood, with chains unpaired.

Attached unique molecular identifiers marked individual cDNA molecules. One entry per CDR3 protein results from TCRdb running MiXCR on the 5' RACE reads. The table records 75,000 to 80,000 distinct CDR3 sequences, approximately 10% of them present only once. Study results and caveats: Database matching using VDJdb favored anti-spike CD8 responses, with private and CD4 specificities left missing.

This sequence originates from an adult who was a healthcare worker with PCR-confirmed SARS-CoV-2 infection or an uninfected control (not recorded which). This sequence joins TRBV7-9 and TRBJ1-4; 9 nucleotides align to TRBD1. The input for sequencing was whole blood, taken at baseline. CDR3 sequence: CASSPHGTGYEKLFF. The CDR3 DNA reads as TGTGCCAGCAGTCCCCACGGGACAGGGTATGAAAAACTGTTTTTT.